The 19 T cell receptor beta chains given below trace back to one sample, sequenced in a study of cytomegalovirus exposure and HLA in healthy donors. The PCR used 60 Vbeta and 13 Jbeta primers. Data came from immunoSEQ multiplex PCR; TCRdb stores just in-frame clones and leaves some out. The data show about 150,000 clones, about 60% seen once. Sequenced input: PBMCs. All receptors come from a woman in her fifties or sixties in good health and CMV-seropositive.

The chain couples TRBV4-1 to TRBJ2-2; D gene unclear. Deletions cut 2 bases from V and 2 bases from J, with 3 bases between. This CDR3 contains 13 residues. Germline lookup yields CDR1 MGHRA and CDR2 YSYEKL. The CDR3 protein is CASSQYNTGELFF. In DNA form, the CDR3 reads TGCGCCAGCAGCCAATATAACACCGGGGAGCTGTTTTTT.

The rearrangement links TRBV5-1 to TRBJ2-7; TRBD1 is a possible D gene (6 bases). The V and J ends lost 2 bases and 2 bases respectively, with 8 bases between them. The CDR3 length is 13 residues. The V gene's germline CDR1 is SGHRS and CDR2 YFSETQ. CDR3 loop: CASSFDRTYEQYF. The DNA of the CDR3 is TGCGCCAGCAGCTTCGACAGGACCTACGAGCAGTACTTC.

This clone was found a few times. The rearrangement joins TRBV28 to TRBJ2-7; the D gene is possibly TRBD1 (5 bases). V was cut by 5 bases and J by 3 bases, with 14 bases left in between. Per germline, CDR1 MDHEN and CDR2 SYDVKM. The CDR3 has 14 residues. This CDR3 reads CASSPQGKDYEQYF. CDR3 nucleotide sequence: TGTGCCAGCAGTCCCCAGGGAAAAGACTACGAGCAGTACTTC.

This clone was observed a single time. The chain uses TRBV4-3 and TRBJ2-1, with 10 nucleotides matching TRBD2. CDR1 is LGHNA and CDR2 is YSLEER in the germline V gene. Trimming removed 4 bases from V and 0 bases from J; junction bases left unmatched: 3. CDR3 length: 16 residues. CDR3 nucleotide sequence: TGCGCCAGCAGCCTCCGGACTAGCGGCTCCTACAATGAGCAGTTCTTC. Translated: CASSLRTSGSYNEQFF.

There are a few counts of this clone. The V call is TRBV9, the J call TRBJ2-4; perhaps TRBD1 as D (5 bases). Germline assignment: CDR1 SGDLS and CDR2 YYNGEE. The CDR3 spans 16 residues. Trimming took 0 bases from V and 1 from J, leaving 11 bases between them. DNA of the CDR3: TGTGCCAGCAGCGTAGTCAGGGCCGGTGCCAAAAACATTCAGTACTTC. Amino acid sequence: CASSVVRAGAKNIQYF.

The chain uses TRBV11-2 and TRBJ1-1; tentatively, D is TRBD1 (5 bases). The CDR3 totals 17 residues. In germline, CDR1 is SGHAT, CDR2 FQNNGV. V was cut by 5 bases and J by 1 base, with 20 bases left in between. CDR3 nucleotide sequence: TGTGCCAGCAGCCCCAGGATTACAGGTTCTTGGAACACTGAAGCTTTCTTT. Its protein is CASSPRITGSWNTEAFF.

This clone came up a few times. This rearrangement joins TRBV5-6 to TRBJ2-7; 11 bases agree with TRBD2. V was clipped by 4 bases and J by 3 bases; unmatched bases: 6. This CDR3 has 15 amino acids. The V gene's germline CDR1 is SGHDT and CDR2 YYEEEE. The chain's CDR3 is CASSPGGTSGYEQYF. CDR3 bases: TGTGCCAGCAGCCCCGGTGGGACTAGCGGCTACGAGCAGTACTTC. Based on the CDR3 plus reference TRBV5-6 and TRBJ2-7, the full variable domain is DAGVTQSPTHLIKTRGQQVTLRCSPKSGHDTVSWYQQALGQGPQFIFQYYEEEERQRGNFPDRFSGHQFPNYSSELNVNALLLGDSALYLCASSPGGTSGYEQYFGPGTRLTVT.

The chain links TRBV28 to TRBJ2-1, with 13 bases fitting TRBD2. The germline CDR1 and CDR2 sequences are MDHEN and SYDVKM. This CDR3 is built from 16 residues. V lost 10 bases, J lost 2 bases, and 8 bases stayed unmatched. CDR3 region: CATLGLAGEAYNEQFF. CDR3 bases: TGTGCCACTTTAGGACTAGCGGGAGAGGCCTACAATGAGCAGTTCTTC.

This clone was found a few times. The chain joins TRBV7-8 to TRBJ1-4; 11 bases line up with TRBD1. Germline CDR1 SGHVS, CDR2 FQNEAQ. J gave up 6 bases and V 2 bases, and 11 bases lay outside the gene matches. The CDR3 is 18 amino acids. As DNA, the CDR3 is TGTGCCAGCAGCTTATGGCAGGACAGGGGGCGCAAAGATGAAAAACTGTTTTTT. It yields the protein CASSLWQDRGRKDEKLFF.

Worth noting for this clone: Other DNA sequences in this specimen translate into the identical CDR3. The gene calls are TRBV6-5 and TRBJ1-2, with D maybe TRBD1 (5 bases). The ends were cut back, 2 bases at V and 5 bases at J, with 12 bases in the middle. The CDR3 sequence is 14 residues long. Germline assignment: CDR1 MNHEY and CDR2 SVGAGI. CDR3 residues: CASSYGRGNYGYTF. CDR3 nucleotide sequence: TGTGCCAGCAGTTACGGTCGGGGGAATTATGGCTACACCTTC.

The chain links TRBV9 to TRBJ1-4; unclear D gene. CDR1 is SGDLS and CDR2 is YYNGEE in the germline V gene. CDR3 size: 14 residues. The V gene lost 0 bases and the J gene lost 7 bases, with 10 bases spanning the gap. CDR3 loop: CASSVGGSREKLFF. The DNA of the CDR3 is TGTGCCAGCAGCGTAGGAGGGTCCCGTGAAAAACTGTTTTTT. Complete variable domain (other parts from reference TRBV9 and TRBJ1-4): DSGVTQTPKHLITATGQRVTLRCSPRSGDLSVYWYQQSLDQGLQFLIQYYNGEERAKGNILERFSAQQFPDLHSELNLSSLELGDSALYFCASSVGGSREKLFFGSGTQLSVL.

V gene TRBV7-2 combines with J gene TRBJ2-1; TRBD2 matches 8 bases. CDR1 is SGHTA, CDR2 FQGNSA, per germline. The CDR3 runs 17 residues. Unmatched junction bases numbered 10, after V lost 4 bases and J lost 2 bases. In DNA form, the CDR3 reads TGTGCCAGCAGCTCCAGGGCGCGGGAGGAAACCTACAATGAGCAGTTCTTC. Translation gives CASSSRAREETYNEQFF.

In its sample, this clone was seen a few times. The chain combines TRBV5-1 with TRBJ1-2; D might be TRBD1 (5 bases). Germline V gives CDR1 SGHRS, CDR2 YFSETQ. Trimming took 0 bases from V and 2 from J, leaving 11 bases between them. The CDR3 has 15 amino acids. The CDR3 region has the DNA TGCGCCAGCAGCTTGGGAAGGGGTTCGAACTATGGCTACACCTTC. The encoded protein is CASSLGRGSNYGYTF.

This clone was detected only a few times. The chain uses TRBV5-1 and TRBJ2-3, with 11 bases matching TRBD2. The junction had 8 bases not matched to a gene; V was cut back by 3 bases and J by 5 bases. Germline values: CDR1 SGHRS, CDR2 YFSETQ. The CDR3 has 16 amino acids. CDR3 sequence: CASSYLTSGSLDTQYF. As DNA, the CDR3 is TGCGCCAGCAGCTACCTTACTAGCGGGAGTCTAGATACGCAGTATTTT.

This clone was observed a single time. V usage is TRBV2 and J usage is TRBJ2-7; 8 positions match TRBD1. Trimming cost V 3 bases and J 5 bases; bases outside gene matches: 6. The V gene's germline CDR1 is SNHLY and CDR2 FYNNEI. There are 14 residues in the CDR3. In DNA form, the CDR3 reads TGTGCCAGCAGTGAGGTGACAGGGGCGCACGAGCAGTACTTC. It yields the protein CASSEVTGAHEQYF.

The chain employs TRBV19 and TRBJ1-5; 10 bases are a match to TRBD1. Per the germline V gene, CDR1 is LNHDA and CDR2 is SQIVND (reference sequence). The V gene end was trimmed by 5 bases and the J gene end by 3 bases; junction bases not matched to a gene: 7. CDR3 length: 16 amino acids. CDR3 DNA sequence: TGTGCCAGTAGTTGGACAGGGGGGGGCCTCAATCAGCCCCAGCATTTT. Amino acids: CASSWTGGGLNQPQHF.

This chain connects TRBV5-1 to TRBJ1-1; D gene uncertain. The CDR3 length is 15 residues. V was clipped by 4 bases and J by 0 bases, with 13 bases between them. CDR1 is SGHRS, CDR2 YFSETQ, per germline. The CDR3 protein is CASSGGEGMNTEAFF. The CDR3, as DNA: TGCGCCAGCAGCGGTGGAGAGGGCATGAACACTGAAGCTTTCTTT. Drawing the rest from reference TRBV5-1 and TRBJ1-1, the complete variable domain is KAGVTQTPRYLIKTRGQQVTLSCSPISGHRSVSWYQQTPGQGLQFLFEYFSETQRNKGNFPGRFSGRQFSNSRSEMNVSTLELGDSALYLCASSGGEGMNTEAFFGQGTRLTVV.

For the CDR3, the DNA is TGTGCCTGGAGTGCTCAGGGGCTTCAAAACACCATATATTTT. Encoded protein: CAWSAQGLQNTIYF. The chain employs TRBV30 and TRBJ1-3; possibly TRBD1 for D (6 bases). Deletions cut 1 base from V and 6 bases from J, with 13 bases between. The germline gives CDR1 GTSNPN, CDR2 SVGIG (reference sequence). This CDR3 has 14 residues.

The CDR3 here is CASSLEDRRRGGYTF. Written as DNA, the CDR3 is TGTGCCAGCAGCTTGGAAGACAGGAGGAGAGGGGGCTACACCTTC. This chain links TRBV5-8 with TRBJ1-2; possible D gene TRBD1, 6 bases. V was clipped by 0 bases and J by 8 bases, with 17 bases between them. This CDR3 has 15 residues. The germline CDR1 and CDR2 sequences are SGHTS and YDEGEE.